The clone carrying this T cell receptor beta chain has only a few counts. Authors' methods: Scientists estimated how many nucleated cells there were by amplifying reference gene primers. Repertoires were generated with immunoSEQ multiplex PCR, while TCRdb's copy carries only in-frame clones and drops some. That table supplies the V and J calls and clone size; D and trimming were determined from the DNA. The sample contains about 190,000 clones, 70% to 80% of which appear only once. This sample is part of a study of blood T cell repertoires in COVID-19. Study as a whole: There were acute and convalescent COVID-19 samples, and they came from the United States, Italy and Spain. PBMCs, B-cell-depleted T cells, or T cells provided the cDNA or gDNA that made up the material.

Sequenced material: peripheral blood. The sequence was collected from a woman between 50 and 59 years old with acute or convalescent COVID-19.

The CDR3 is CASSLTGTPQPQHF. CDR3 sequence (DNA): TGTGCCAGCAGCTTGACTGGGACACCACAGCCCCAGCATTTT. The J gene is TRBJ1-5, the V gene TRBV5-6, with D perhaps matching TRBD1 (6 bases). This CDR3 comprises 14 residues. Deletions cut 1 base from V and 7 bases from J, with 12 bases between. Germline V gene lookup returns CDR1 SGHDT and CDR2 YYEEEE. Looking up the rest from reference TRBV5-6 and TRBJ1-5 gives the full variable domain: DAGVTQSPTHLIKTRGQQVTLRCSPKSGHDTVSWYQQALGQGPQFIFQYYEEEERQRGNFPDRFSGHQFPNYSSELNVNALLLGDSALYLCASSLTGTPQPQHFGDGTRLSIL.